Presented here are 18 T cell receptor beta chains from one specimen sequenced in a study of CD8 T cells in Susac syndrome. Reverse transcription of 0.5 to 1 ug RNA was performed with random hexamers. TCRdb recomputed calls from the immunoSEQ multiplex PCR reads with MiXCR, one row per CDR3 protein. The sample has 150,000 to 200,000 distinct CDR3 sequences, 80% to 95% seen once. Input material: CD4+ T cells from PBMCs. The receptors were sampled from a human donor in good health.

This chain connects TRBV3-1 to TRBJ2-7, with 12 bases aligning to TRBD2. The CDR3 length is 16 residues. Trimming at V came to 6 bases and at J to 2 bases, leaving 8 bases not matched to a gene. CDR1 and CDR2 (germline): LGHDT, YNNKEL (reference sequence). The DNA for the CDR3 is TGTGCCAGCAGACGTAGACTAGCGGGGGAAGCCTACGAGCAGTACTTC. Its protein is CASRRRLAGEAYEQYF.

This clonotype was seen a single time. The rearrangement uses TRBV10-3 and TRBJ2-5; D remains unclear. Germline V CDR1 and CDR2: ENHRY, SYGVKD. This CDR3 has 11 residues. The ends were cut back, 4 bases at V and 5 bases at J, with 5 bases in the middle. This CDR3 is CAISVGETQYF. The DNA for the CDR3 is TGTGCCATCAGTGTTGGGGAGACCCAGTACTTC.

The chain links TRBV18 to TRBJ1-1; tentatively, D is TRBD1 (5 bases). This CDR3 has 13 amino acids. Germline V gene sequence: CDR1 KGHSH, CDR2 LQKENI. V was clipped by 1 base and J by 12 bases, with 15 bases between them. CDR3 sequence reads: CASSPQLVGEPFF. CDR3 DNA: TGTGCCAGCTCACCACAGTTAGTGGGGGAACCTTTCTTT. Filled out from reference TRBV18 and TRBJ1-1, the complete variable domain reads NAGVMQNPRHLVRRRGQEARLRCSPMKGHSHVYWYRQLPEEGLKFMVYLQKENIIDESGMPKERFSAEFPKEGPSILRIQQVVRGDSAAYFCASSPQLVGEPFFGQGTRLTVV.

The count of this clonotype is one. J is TRBJ1-5 and V is TRBV18; maybe TRBD1 (6 bases). Germline V CDR1 and CDR2: KGHSH, LQKENI. Trimming pared 2 bases from V and 7 bases from J, leaving 9 bases between. CDR3 size: 13 residues. In DNA, the CDR3 is TGTGCCAGCTCACCAACAGGGTTACAGCCCCAGCATTTT. Protein product: CASSPTGLQPQHF.

The chain carries TRBV7-2 and TRBJ2-7; D perhaps matches TRBD1 (6 bases). CDR1 is SGHTA and CDR2 is FQGNSA in the germline V gene. V gave up 4 bases and J gave up 0 bases, with 16 bases separating them. This CDR3 has 16 residues. The CDR3 DNA reads TGTGCCAGCAGCTCGAACAGGGTAGTGAACTCCTACGAGCAGTACTTC. This gives the protein CASSSNRVVNSYEQYF.

This rearrangement joins TRBV29-1 to TRBJ2-5, with D possibly matching TRBD1 (6 bases). This CDR3 is 12 amino acids long. The germline gives CDR1 SQVTM, CDR2 ANQGSEA. V lost 6 bases to trimming and J lost 1 base, with 9 bases between them. CDR3 sequence (DNA): TGCAGCGTCGGACAGAGCCAAGAGACCCAGTACTTC. Its translation: CSVGQSQETQYF.

The chain combines TRBV6-1 with TRBJ2-6; TRBD1 agrees at 7 bases. The germline CDR1 and CDR2 sequences are MNHNS and SASEGT. The CDR3 extends over 17 amino acids. V dropped 6 bases and J dropped 1; count of bases not matched to a gene: 9. The CDR3: CASSRQGTGSGANVLTF. For the CDR3, the DNA is TGTGCCAGCAGCCGACAGGGAACAGGGTCTGGGGCCAACGTCCTGACTTTC.

This clonotype showed up just once. The rearrangement joins TRBV5-1 to TRBJ2-7, with D perhaps TRBD2 (5 bases). CDR3 length equals 14 residues. Per the germline V gene, CDR1 is SGHRS and CDR2 is YFSETQ. Deletions cut 0 bases from V and 4 bases from J, with 11 bases between. The CDR3 bases are TGCGCCAGCAGCTTGGACGGTAGCGTATACGAGCAGTACGTC. Translated, it gives CASSLDGSVYEQYV.

V and J are TRBV10-3 and TRBJ1-1; D uncertain. This CDR3 has 12 residues. Germline loops: CDR1 ENHRY, CDR2 SYGVKD. Between the trimmed V and J ends, which lost 7 bases and 2 bases, there was a span of 8 bases. CDR3 in DNA: TGTGCCATCAAAGTGACAAACACTGAAGCTTTCTTT. Its protein is CAIKVTNTEAFF.

The chain uses TRBV20-1 and TRBJ2-1; maybe TRBD2 (6 bases). CDR1 is DFQATT and CDR2 is SNEGSKA in the germline V gene (reference sequence). Trimming pared 4 bases from V and 0 bases from J, leaving 10 bases between. CDR3 size: 14 residues. The CDR3 DNA sequence: TGCAGTGCTAATAAGCGGGCCTCCTACAATGAGCAGTTCTTC. Protein sequence: CSANKRASYNEQFF.

The chain links TRBV27 to TRBJ2-4; D might be TRBD1 (6 bases). V was clipped by 3 bases and J by 9 bases, with 9 bases between them. This CDR3 has 12 residues. From germline, CDR1 is MNHEY and CDR2 SMNVEV (reference sequence). CDR3 protein: CASSFRGGIQYF. CDR3 DNA sequence: TGTGCCAGCAGTTTCCGAGGGGGCATTCAGTACTTC.

This clonotype was seen only once. This chain links TRBV12-3 or TRBV12-4 with TRBJ2-7; D uncertain. V was cut by 6 bases and J by 9 bases, with 12 bases left in between. The CDR3 extends over 11 amino acids. CDR3 DNA sequence: TGTGCCAGCAGCGACCCTGGCGGGCAGTACTTC. It codes for CASSDPGGQYF.

This rearrangement joins TRBV29-1 to TRBJ1-2; the match to TRBD1 covers 9 bases. The V segment lost 7 bases and the J segment 8 bases; nucleotides outside the gene matches: 14. CDR1 and CDR2 from the germline V gene are SQVTM and ANQGSEA. The CDR3 runs to 14 residues. The CDR3 DNA reads as TGCAGCGCCTCAGCGGGACAGGGCACCCTGGGCTACACCTTC. Amino acid sequence: CSASAGQGTLGYTF.

This chain connects TRBV29-1 to TRBJ1-2; 8 nucleotides match TRBD1. With V trimmed by 6 bases and J by 6 bases, 12 bases remained unmatched. Germline loops: CDR1 SQVTM, CDR2 ANQGSEA. The CDR3 totals 14 residues. The CDR3: CSVDKLPGQDGYTF. In nucleotides, the CDR3 is TGCAGCGTGGACAAACTCCCGGGACAGGATGGCTACACCTTC.

V and J are TRBV3-1 and TRBJ1-6; D unclear. Germline V gene sequence: CDR1 LGHDT, CDR2 YNNKEL (reference sequence). V shed 1 base and J shed 9 bases, with 1 base lying between them. There are 11 residues in the CDR3. In nucleotides, the CDR3 is TGTGCCAGCAGCCAAGGTTCACCCCTCCACTTT. Encoded protein: CASSQGSPLHF.

This chain links TRBV3-1 with TRBJ1-2, with TRBD1 matching 7 bases. Per the germline V gene, CDR1 is LGHDT and CDR2 is YNNKEL (reference sequence). There are 17 residues in the CDR3. Unmatched junction bases numbered 15, after V lost 4 bases and J lost 4 bases. This chain's CDR3 is CASSPPWTGSGRYGYTF. In nucleotides, the CDR3 is TGTGCCAGCAGCCCTCCCTGGACAGGATCGGGTCGCTATGGCTACACCTTC.

The rearrangement joins TRBV19 to TRBJ1-2; the D is unclear. This CDR3 comprises 11 residues. V was pared by 3 bases and J by 8 bases, with 7 bases between. Germline V gene sequence: CDR1 LNHDA, CDR2 SQIVND (reference sequence). The DNA for the CDR3 is TGTGCCAGTAGTATGTTGGGGGGCTACACCTTC. Its protein product is CASSMLGGYTF.

The rearrangement joins TRBV7-9 to TRBJ2-3; D unclear. The CDR3 is 15 amino acids. The V gene lost 3 bases and the J gene lost 2 bases, with 12 bases spanning the gap. Germline values: CDR1 SEHNR, CDR2 FQNEAQ (reference sequence). The CDR3 DNA reads TGTGCCAGCAGCTTCGGGCAGCTACTCACAGATACGCAGTATTTT. This codes for CASSFGQLLTDTQYF.